The rows below give T cell receptor beta chains drawn from one sample of a study of shared clonotypes between healthy human individuals. Only in-frame clones appear in the TCRdb table, and some are missing; sequencing was by immunoSEQ multiplex PCR. The sample shows about 380,000 clones, approximately 96% of them seen only once. Input material: memory CD8+ T cells sorted from blood. The receptors derive from a man aged 25 to 45 in good health. Each CDR3 is given with its conserved first and last residue. D genes are given only for firm matches.

>TRBV29-1|-|TRBJ2-1
CSGRTYPLSYNEQFF
>TRBV7-8|TRBD1|TRBJ2-3
CASSPRTGGTDTQYF
>TRBV28|-|TRBJ2-4
CASSSGLLRGAKNIQYF
>TRBV5-6|-|TRBJ2-7
CASSLERGPYEQYF
>TRBV14|-|TRBJ2-7
CASSQEGVYEQYF
>TRBV7-9|-|TRBJ1-1
CASRAFTEAFF
>TRBV28|-|TRBJ1-1
CASSLGRTNTEAFF
>TRBV5-3|TRBD2|TRBJ2-3
CARSAGLAGLDTQYF
>TRBV2|-|TRBJ2-4
CATIHSWAGKIDIQYF
>TRBV5-3|-|TRBJ2-7
CVRSLAVGVGADEQYF
>TRBV2|-|TRBJ1-3
CASSEEATFSGNTIYF
>TRBV27|-|TRBJ2-2
CASLGLTVDRGAVF
>TRBV27|TRBD2|TRBJ2-7
CASSLGGSYEQYF
>TRBV28|-|TRBJ2-3
CASSTRTSTDTQYF
>TRBV9|-|TRBJ2-6
CASSGSGTGANVLTF
>TRBV6-6|-|TRBJ2-7
CASSYSRYEQYF
>TRBV5-1|-|TRBJ2-1
CASSSEGRRYNEQFF
>TRBV7-3|TRBD1|TRBJ2-1
CASSLTRQGRNEQFF
>TRBV7-2|-|TRBJ2-7
CASSLVLAMSNPYEQYF
>TRBV15|-|TRBJ1-4
CATSRGKKNEKLFF
>TRBV28|-|TRBJ2-7
CASRDGILYEQYF
>TRBV5-1|-|TRBJ2-3
CASREVASPADTQYF
>TRBV6-1|-|-
CASSPRDNYEQYF
>TRBV11-2|-|TRBJ2-5
CASSPQGQETQYF
>TRBV7-7|-|TRBJ2-5
CASSLGAGRGETQYF
>TRBV19|-|TRBJ1-2
CASSIPGDFNYGYTF
>TRBV9|TRBD2|TRBJ2-3
CASSPRLAGGPGHSTDTQYF
>TRBV28|-|TRBJ1-2
CASSYPGVVANYGYTF
>TRBV20-1|-|TRBJ2-7
CSARGAYEQYF
>TRBV5-1|-|TRBJ2-7
CASSYRDGSSYEQYF
>TRBV19|TRBD1|TRBJ1-2
CASSPGTVGGGYTF
>TRBV7-2|-|TRBJ1-5
CASSRQGNQPQHF
>TRBV19|-|TRBJ2-2
CASSIAGSFWELFF
>TRBV10-3|-|TRBJ2-7
CAISEKGASREQYF
>TRBV19|-|TRBJ2-5
CASSTHLRGGRGETQYF
>TRBV18|-|TRBJ1-3
CASSSLQGWSGNTIYF
>TRBV5-1|TRBD2|TRBJ2-1
CASSLSTSAYNEQFF
>TRBV6-1|TRBD1|TRBJ2-3
CASSDSGGPTDTQYF
>TRBV19|TRBD2|TRBJ2-7
CASRNSGRGSYEQYF
>TRBV6-5|TRBD2|TRBJ2-1
CASRPGLANEQFF
>TRBV4-2|-|TRBJ2-3
CATGAGDTQYF
>TRBV7-3|TRBD1|TRBJ1-5
CASSWGQVNQPQHF
>TRBV27|-|TRBJ2-1
CASSLAGRTNNEQFF
>TRBV4-2|-|TRBJ2-3
CASSQDFQGWTDTQYF
>TRBV11-2|TRBD2|TRBJ2-7
CASSLRTSGSSYEQYF
>TRBV12-1|-|TRBJ1-3
CASSFGSGRLEGRGNTIYF
>TRBV5-1|-|TRBJ2-5
CASIRQAGETQYF
>TRBV7-9|TRBD2|TRBJ2-2
CASSFTSSGDTVRLFF
>TRBV5-1|-|TRBJ2-7
CASRPDSGGQYF
>TRBV11-2|-|TRBJ1-2
CASSSLYWTAGEGYTF
>TRBV6-6|TRBD1|TRBJ1-5
CASLDRPYSNQPQHF
>TRBV6-1|TRBD2|TRBJ2-1
CASSGEGLAGRNLYNEQFF
>TRBV7-8|-|TRBJ2-7
CASSLSYEQYF
>TRBV28|-|TRBJ1-2
CASAPAGRGFGYTF